The clone carrying this TCR beta chain was detected a few times. Its antigen is unknown. The library tagged individual cDNA molecules with unique molecular identifiers. Using its own MiXCR run on the RACE reads, TCRdb lists one record per CDR3 protein. The sample comprises around 120,000 distinct CDR3 sequences, approximately 13% of which are singletons, and around 0.84% rests with the top ten. The sample belongs to a study of human T cells and chemical hapten exposure. Background on the study: Predominantly women, the patients had alopecia areata, totalis or universalis.

As to time point: patch test 1, 2 weeks after DPC sensitization. The treatment here: therapeutic diphenylcyclopropenone sensitization with weekly scalp DPC. Investigators collected blood before applying each patch test. This CDR3 contains 14 residues. Germline loops: CDR1 MNHEY, CDR2 SMNVEV (reference sequence). Trimming cost V 2 bases and J 3 bases, with 11 bases left between them. Notes on the study in general: Donors were affected by alopecia, so their immune reaction might vary from that of healthy individuals.

The receptor was isolated from a man aged 18 to 30 with alopecia areata. Some clones in this sample may be carry-over from other donors' samples. Here the sequenced sample was whole blood, taken in connection with sensitization to the hapten diphenylcyclopropenone (DPC). The chain couples TRBV27 to TRBJ2-7; D may correspond to TRBD1 or TRBD2 (5 bases each). The DNA for the CDR3 is TGTGCCAGCAGTTTAAGTCGAGGGGACTACGAGCAGTACTTC. It yields the protein CASSLSRGDYEQYF.